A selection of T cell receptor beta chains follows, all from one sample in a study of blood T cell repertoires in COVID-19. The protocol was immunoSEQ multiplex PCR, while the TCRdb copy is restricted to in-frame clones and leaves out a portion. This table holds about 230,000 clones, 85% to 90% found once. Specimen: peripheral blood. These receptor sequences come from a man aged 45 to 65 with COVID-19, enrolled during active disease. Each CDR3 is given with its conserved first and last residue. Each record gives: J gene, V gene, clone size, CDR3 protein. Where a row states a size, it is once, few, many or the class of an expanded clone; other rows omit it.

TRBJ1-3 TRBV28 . CASRDVPRTGLNTIYF
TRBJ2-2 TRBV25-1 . CASSRGTGELFF
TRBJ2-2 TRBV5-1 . CASKAQVDPGELFF
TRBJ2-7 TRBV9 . CASSVSGTRYYEQYF
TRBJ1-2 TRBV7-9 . CASSPPAEGGSGYGYTF
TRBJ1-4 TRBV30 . CAFVRQIGEKLFF
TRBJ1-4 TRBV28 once CASSLGGSTNEKLFF
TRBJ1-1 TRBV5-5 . CASSLLALNTEAFF
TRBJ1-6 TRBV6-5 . CASGALDFNSPLHF
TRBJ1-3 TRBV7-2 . CASSLDGGGGNTIYF
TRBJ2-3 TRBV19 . CASRVTSGRTDTQYF
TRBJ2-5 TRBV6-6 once CASSPGLAGPRGETQYF
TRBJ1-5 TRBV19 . CASTRTGDQPQHF
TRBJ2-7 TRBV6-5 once CASSYLSGSGEQYF
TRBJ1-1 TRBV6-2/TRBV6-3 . CASSPTRVTEAFF
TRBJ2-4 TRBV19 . CASSPGQVQATLAKNIQYF
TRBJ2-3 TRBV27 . CASSLSSVRRFTDTQYF
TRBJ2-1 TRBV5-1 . CASTKRGYNEQFF
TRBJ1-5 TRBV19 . CASTKQTGGDQPQHF
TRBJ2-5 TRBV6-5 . CASSWGEQETQYF
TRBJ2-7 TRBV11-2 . CASSSPKAGSEAHEQYF
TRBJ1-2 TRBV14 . CASSQRTGLGNYGYTF
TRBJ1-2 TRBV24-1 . CATSDSWTGGSGGYTF
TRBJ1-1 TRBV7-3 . CASSSGGNTEAFF
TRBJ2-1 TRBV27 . CASSFLVRRGEQFF
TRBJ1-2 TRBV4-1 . CASSQTPPQDRVIYGYTF
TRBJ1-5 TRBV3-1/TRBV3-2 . CASSQDFQGAQQPQHF
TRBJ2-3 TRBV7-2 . CASSLGRERSTDTQYF
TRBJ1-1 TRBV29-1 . CSVTDRVGTSTEAFF
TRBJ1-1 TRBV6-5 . CASSSPVGRGGTEAFF
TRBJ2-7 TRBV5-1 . CASSFNSYEQYF